A few counts support the clone carrying this T cell receptor beta chain. Its specificity is not known. The data derive from a study of molecular identifiers for immune sequencing clone quantification. Trimming left V 5 bases short and J 5 bases short, with 15 bases between. Per the germline V gene, CDR1 is SGHAT and CDR2 is FQDESV (reference sequence). This CDR3 is built from 15 residues. Study-wide results and limits: Reports indicate spiked Jurkat TCR RNA from one cell could be found among roughly 950,000 naive cells.

MiXCR, applied by TCRdb to the PCR reads, yields one record per CDR3 protein. The table records about 640,000 distinct CDR3 sequences, 15% to 20% of them present only once. The sequence came from a human donor in good health. Some libraries in this study had Jurkat cell RNA spiked in. The genes are TRBV11-1 and TRBJ2-2; D uncertain. The sequencing input was naive CD8+ T cells from blood, with Jurkat cell RNA spiked in. As to subset: FACS-sorted CD8+CD4-CCR7+CD45RA+ naive T cells. CDR3 in DNA: TGTGCCAGCAGCCCCTTCGATCCACTTACCGGGGAGCTGTTTTTT. Protein product: CASSPFDPLTGELFF.